This T cell receptor beta chain was sequenced in a study of T-cell reconstitution after alpha-beta-depleted transplantation in children. A note on this clonotype: This may be a read error: a much more frequent sequence differs by one nucleotide.

V shed 5 bases and J shed 3 bases, with 17 bases lying between them. The CDR3 consists of 15 residues. Germline assignment: CDR1 SEHNR and CDR2 FQNEAQ (reference sequence). It was with unique molecular identifiers that the TCRbeta library was prepared. Via MiXCR, TCRdb re-called the PCR reads, giving one row per CDR3 protein. In the table there are some 300,000 distinct CDR3 sequences, 10% of which are singletons. The receptor was isolated from a human donor who donated a stem cell graft to a child with acute lymphoblastic leukemia. The chain couples TRBV7-9 to TRBJ2-7; D perhaps matches TRBD1 (6 bases). The sequences come from PBMCs from the stem cell graft donor, collected from the stem cell graft. The CDR3 loop is CASSLRQAFSYEQYF. The CDR3 nucleotides read TGTGCCAGCAGCCTCCGACAGGCATTCAGCTACGAGCAGTACTTC. The full variable domain, its missing parts supplied by reference TRBV7-9 and TRBJ2-7, is DTGVSQNPRHKITKRGQNVTFRCDPISEHNRLYWYRQTLGQGPEFLTYFQNEAQLEKSRLLSDRFSAERPKGSFSTLEIQRTEQGDSAMYLCASSLRQAFSYEQYFGPGTRLTVT.